The clone carrying this T cell receptor (beta chain) was observed many times. What it binds is not known. Regions amplified from RNA transcripts were the TCR beta CDR3 regions. In the first-round RT-PCR of the TCR CDR3, the HTBI primer set was used. MiXCR, applied by TCRdb to the multiplex PCR reads, yields one record per CDR3 protein. The sample holds about 380,000 distinct CDR3 sequences, around a sixth seen once. Uncontrolled infection, other autoimmune disease, pregnancy and lactation each barred patients from inclusion. CDR3 size: 16 residues. Unmatched junction bases numbered 14, after V lost 6 bases and J lost 7 bases. Germline V gene data show CDR1 as SNHLY and CDR2 as FYNNEI. These data belong to a study of T cells in Graves' hyperthyroidism and ophthalmopathy. About the study: Peripheral blood was secured at the point of initial diagnosis, before any treatment.

Broader study findings: Most thyroid clonotypes expanded above 0.001 were also detected in blood. Ophthalmopathy, as predicted by the model, came a median about seven months after the prediction.

Material: blood. The rearrangement joins TRBV2 to TRBJ2-3; 9 bases line up with TRBD2. This TCR derives from a man between 18 and 29 years old with Graves' ophthalmopathy. CDR3 sequence reads: CASRVNRGTSSHTQYF. DNA of the CDR3: TGTGCCAGCAGGGTAAATCGTGGGACTAGCAGTCATACGCAGTATTTT.